The 2 T cell receptor beta chains below come from one sample, sequenced in a study of blood T cells in healthy people across ages. Primers used in a second PCR of about 6 to 11 cycles were a sample-barcoded 5' primer and a J-beta primer mix. TCRdb called the 5' RACE reads again in MiXCR, with one record for every CDR3 protein. The sample lists just over 1 million distinct CDR3 sequences, around 43% occurring once. Sequenced material: blood. Receptor source: a woman aged 55-70 years in good health.

CDR3 nucleotides: TGTGCCAGCAGCCTCTTACGGGGGGCGGGGGAGCAGTTCTTC. As protein: CASSLLRGAGEQFF. The V call is TRBV28, the J call TRBJ2-1; tentatively, D is TRBD2 (7 bases). Trimming left V 6 bases short and J 10 bases short, with 19 bases between. There are 14 residues in the CDR3. Germline CDR1 and CDR2: MDHEN and SYDVKM. Full variable domain (remainder filled in from reference TRBV28 and TRBJ2-1): DVKVTQSSRYLVKRTGEKVFLECVQDMDHENMFWYRQDPGLGLRLIYFSYDVKMKEKGDIPEGYSVSREKKERFSLILESASTNQTSMYLCASSLLRGAGEQFFGPGTRLTVL.

The rearrangement links TRBV6-4 to TRBJ2-7; TRBD1 aligns across 7 bases. This CDR3 comprises 14 residues. Per germline, CDR1 MRHNA and CDR2 SNTAGT. The CDR3 bases are TGTGCAAAAAGGGGGCGTAGGGGTCCCTACGAGCAGTACTTC. It is translated as CAKRGRRGPYEQYF.